This record looks at one TCR beta chain sequence and its context. The CDR3 spans 16 residues. CDR1 SGHNT and CDR2 YYREEE come from the germline V gene (reference sequence). V gave up 5 bases and J gave up 7 bases; unmatched junction bases: 10. These data are taken from a study of control samples from healthy donors and cancer patients. The method was immunoSEQ multiplex PCR; TCRdb's version includes in-frame clones alone and lacks a portion of them. The data show 80,000 to 100,000 clones, with 70% to 90% seen just once and roughly an eighth held by the top ten. Sequenced material: blood. This clonotype originated in a man aged 25-45 years in good health. The chain is built from TRBV5-4 and TRBJ1-6; 9 bases line up with TRBD1. CDR3 in amino acids: CASSQIGTGWNSPLHF. The CDR3, as DNA: TGTGCCAGCAGTCAAATCGGGACAGGGTGGAATTCACCCCTCCACTTT.